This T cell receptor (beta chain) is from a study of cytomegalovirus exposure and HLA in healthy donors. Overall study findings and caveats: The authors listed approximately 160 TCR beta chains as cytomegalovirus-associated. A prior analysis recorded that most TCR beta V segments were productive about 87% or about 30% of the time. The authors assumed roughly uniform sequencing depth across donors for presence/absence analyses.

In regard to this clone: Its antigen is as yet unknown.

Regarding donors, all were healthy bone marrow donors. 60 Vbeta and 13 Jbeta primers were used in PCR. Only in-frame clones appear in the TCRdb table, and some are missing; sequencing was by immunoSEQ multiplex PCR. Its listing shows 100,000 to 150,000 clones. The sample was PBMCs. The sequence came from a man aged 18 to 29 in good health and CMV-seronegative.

CDR3 in amino acids: CATLVGADYGYTF. DNA of the CDR3: TGTGCCACTCTGGTGGGGGCGGACTATGGCTACACCTTC. The chain joins TRBV28 to TRBJ1-2; D is possibly TRBD1 (6 bases). Germline CDR1 reads MDHEN; CDR2 reads SYDVKM. The CDR3 has 13 amino acids. V lost 10 bases and J 3 bases, leaving 15 bases between the germline ends.